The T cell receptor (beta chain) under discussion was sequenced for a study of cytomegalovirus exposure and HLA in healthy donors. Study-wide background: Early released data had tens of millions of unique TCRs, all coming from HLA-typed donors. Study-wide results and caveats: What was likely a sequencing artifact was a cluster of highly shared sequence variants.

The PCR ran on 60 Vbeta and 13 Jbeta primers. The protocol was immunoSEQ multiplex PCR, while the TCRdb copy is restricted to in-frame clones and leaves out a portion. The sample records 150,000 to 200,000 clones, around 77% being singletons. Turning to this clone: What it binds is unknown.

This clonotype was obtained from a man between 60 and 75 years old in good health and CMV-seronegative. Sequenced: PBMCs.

CDR3 protein: CASRNRETKNTEAFF. CDR3 DNA: TGTGCCAGCAGGAACAGGGAAACAAAGAACACTGAAGCTTTCTTT. The V gene is TRBV6-1, the J gene TRBJ1-1, with TRBD1 as a possible D gene (6 bases). From germline, CDR1 is MNHNS and CDR2 SASEGT. Trimming cost V 6 bases and J 1 base, with 15 bases left between them. The CDR3 is 15 residues long.